This T cell receptor (beta chain) was retrieved from a study of CD8+ T cells in alopecia areata. Treatment described: oral pan-JAK inhibitor, 5-10 mg twice daily. V was shortened by 2 bases and J by 0 bases, with 6 bases between the two germline ends. Germline CDR1 and CDR2: MGHRA and YSYEKL. The CDR3 is made up of 14 amino acids. Extraction and reverse transcription of RNA yielded cDNA as the sequencing template. Data came from immunoSEQ multiplex PCR; TCRdb stores just in-frame clones and leaves some out. The sample consists of 110,000 to 150,000 clones, roughly 80% of them appearing once. Sequencing used CD8+ T cells sorted from blood, obtained at week 4, from a patient treated with tofacitinib. The origin of this receptor is a human donor with alopecia areata. The chain is built from TRBV4-1 and TRBJ2-3; D ambiguous. The chain's CDR3 is CASSQRPSTDTQYF. CDR3 nucleotide sequence: TGCGCCAGCAGCCAACGGCCCAGCACAGATACGCAGTATTTT.